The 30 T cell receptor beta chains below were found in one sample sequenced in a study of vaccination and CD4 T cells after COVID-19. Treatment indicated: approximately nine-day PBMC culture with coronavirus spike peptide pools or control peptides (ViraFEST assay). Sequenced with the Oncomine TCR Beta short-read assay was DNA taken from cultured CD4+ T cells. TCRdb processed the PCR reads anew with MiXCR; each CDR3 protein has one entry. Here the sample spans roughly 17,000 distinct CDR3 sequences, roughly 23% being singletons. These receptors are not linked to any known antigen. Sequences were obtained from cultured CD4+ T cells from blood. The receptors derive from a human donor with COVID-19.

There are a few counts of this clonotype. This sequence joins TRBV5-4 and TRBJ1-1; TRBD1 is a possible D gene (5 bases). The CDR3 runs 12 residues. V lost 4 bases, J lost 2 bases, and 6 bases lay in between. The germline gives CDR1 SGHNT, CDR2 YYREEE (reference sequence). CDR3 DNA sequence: TGTGCCAGCAGCAGGGACAACACTGAAGCTTTCTTT. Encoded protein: CASSRDNTEAFF.

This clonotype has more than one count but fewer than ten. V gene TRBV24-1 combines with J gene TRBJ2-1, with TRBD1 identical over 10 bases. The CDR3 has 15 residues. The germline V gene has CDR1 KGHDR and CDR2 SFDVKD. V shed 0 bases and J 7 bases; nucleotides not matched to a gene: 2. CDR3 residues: CATSDLGTGANEQFF. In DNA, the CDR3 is TGTGCCACCAGTGATTTGGGGACAGGGGCTAATGAGCAGTTCTTC.

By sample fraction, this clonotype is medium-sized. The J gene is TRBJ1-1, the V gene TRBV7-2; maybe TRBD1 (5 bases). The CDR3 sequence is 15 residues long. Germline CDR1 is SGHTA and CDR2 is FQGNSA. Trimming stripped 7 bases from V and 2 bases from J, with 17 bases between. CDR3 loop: CASTLRGTSNTEAFF. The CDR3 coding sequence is TGTGCCAGCACCCTTCGGGGGACGAGTAACACTGAAGCTTTCTTT.

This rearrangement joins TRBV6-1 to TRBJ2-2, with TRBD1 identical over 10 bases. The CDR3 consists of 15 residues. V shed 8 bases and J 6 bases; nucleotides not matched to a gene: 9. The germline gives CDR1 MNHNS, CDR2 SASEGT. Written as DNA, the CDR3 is TGTGCCAGCTTCGACACCGGGACAGGGGCCGGGGAGCTGTTTTTT. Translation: CASFDTGTGAGELFF.

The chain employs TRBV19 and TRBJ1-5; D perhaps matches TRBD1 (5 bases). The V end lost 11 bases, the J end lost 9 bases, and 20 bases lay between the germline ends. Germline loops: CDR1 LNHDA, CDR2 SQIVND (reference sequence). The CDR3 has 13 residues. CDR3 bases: TGTGCCGTAAGTGGCACAGGAGGTGGGCCCCAGCATTTT. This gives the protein CAVSGTGGGPQHF.

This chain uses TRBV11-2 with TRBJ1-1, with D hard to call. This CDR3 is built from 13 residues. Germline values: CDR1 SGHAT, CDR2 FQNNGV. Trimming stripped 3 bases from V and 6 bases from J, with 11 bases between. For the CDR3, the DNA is TGTGCCAGCAGCTTTGGGCCCTACGCTGAAGCTTTCTTT. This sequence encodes CASSFGPYAEAFF. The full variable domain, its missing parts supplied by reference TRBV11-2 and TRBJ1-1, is EAGVAQSPRYKIIEKRQSVAFWCNPISGHATLYWYQQILGQGPKLLIQFQNNGVVDDSQLPKDRFSAERLKGVDSTLKIQPAKLEDSAVYLCASSFGPYAEAFFGQGTRLTVV.

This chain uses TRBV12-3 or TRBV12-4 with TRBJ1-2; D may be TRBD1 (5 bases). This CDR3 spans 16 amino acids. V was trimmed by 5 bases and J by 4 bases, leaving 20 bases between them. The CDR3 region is CASSPGTTFDSYGYTF. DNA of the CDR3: TGTGCCAGCAGTCCTGGGACGACCTTTGACTCCTATGGCTACACCTTC.

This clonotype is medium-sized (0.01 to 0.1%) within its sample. The CDR3 DNA is TGTGCCAGCAGCTTAGTTTTAGGGGGGCCCTACGAGCAGTACTTC. It encodes CASSLVLGGPYEQYF. The chain uses TRBV11-3 and TRBJ2-7, with D perhaps TRBD1 or TRBD2 (6 bases each). This CDR3 comprises 15 residues. Looked up from germline, CDR1 is SGHNT and CDR2 is YENEEA. Trimming removed 1 base from V and 2 bases from J, with 12 bases in between.

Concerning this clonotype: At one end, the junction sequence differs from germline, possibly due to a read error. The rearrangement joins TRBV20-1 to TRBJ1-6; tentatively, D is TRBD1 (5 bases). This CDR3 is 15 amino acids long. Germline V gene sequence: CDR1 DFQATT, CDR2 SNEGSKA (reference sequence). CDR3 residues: CSASPGDRQNSSLHF. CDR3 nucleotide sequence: TGCAGTGCTAGCCCCGGGGATAGACAGAATTCATCCCTCCACTTT.

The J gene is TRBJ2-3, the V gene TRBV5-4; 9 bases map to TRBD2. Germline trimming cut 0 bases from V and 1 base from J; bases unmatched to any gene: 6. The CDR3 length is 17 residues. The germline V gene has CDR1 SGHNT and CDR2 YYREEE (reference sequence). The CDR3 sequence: CASSLGLASGGTDTQYF. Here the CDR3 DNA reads TGTGCCAGCAGCTTGGGTTTGGCTAGCGGGGGCACAGATACGCAGTATTTT.

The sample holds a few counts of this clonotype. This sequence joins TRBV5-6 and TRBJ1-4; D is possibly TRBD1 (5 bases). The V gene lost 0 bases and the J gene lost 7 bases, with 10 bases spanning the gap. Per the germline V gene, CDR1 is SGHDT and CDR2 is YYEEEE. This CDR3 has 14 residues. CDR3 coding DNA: TGTGCCAGCAGCTTGGTTCGGGGCAGTGAAAAACTGTTTTTT. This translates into CASSLVRGSEKLFF.

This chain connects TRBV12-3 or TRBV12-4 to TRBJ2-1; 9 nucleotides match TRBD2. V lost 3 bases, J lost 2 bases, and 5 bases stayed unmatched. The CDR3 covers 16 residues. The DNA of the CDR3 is TGTGCCAGCAGTTTTAGTAGCGGGGGCCCCTACAATGAGCAGTTCTTC. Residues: CASSFSSGGPYNEQFF.

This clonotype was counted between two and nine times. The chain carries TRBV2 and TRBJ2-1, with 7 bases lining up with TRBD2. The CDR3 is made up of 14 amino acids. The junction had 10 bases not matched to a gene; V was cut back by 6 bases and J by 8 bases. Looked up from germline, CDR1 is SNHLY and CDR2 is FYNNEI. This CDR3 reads CASSGMAGVYEQFF. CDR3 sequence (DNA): TGTGCCAGCAGCGGAATGGCGGGGGTCTATGAGCAGTTCTTC.

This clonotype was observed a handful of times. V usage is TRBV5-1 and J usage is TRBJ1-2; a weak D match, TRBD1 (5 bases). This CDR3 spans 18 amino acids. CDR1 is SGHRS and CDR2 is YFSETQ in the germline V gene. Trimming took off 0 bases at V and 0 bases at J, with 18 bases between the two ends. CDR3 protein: CASSLDPPGRAANYGYTF. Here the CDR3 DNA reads TGCGCCAGCAGCTTGGACCCCCCAGGGCGGGCAGCTAACTATGGCTACACCTTC.

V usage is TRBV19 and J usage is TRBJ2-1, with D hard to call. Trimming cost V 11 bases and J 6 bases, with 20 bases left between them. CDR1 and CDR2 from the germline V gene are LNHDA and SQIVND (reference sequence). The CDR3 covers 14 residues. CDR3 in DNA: TGTGCCGGTAACCACGGCAGTTTGGGCAATGAGCAGTTCTTC. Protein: CAGNHGSLGNEQFF.

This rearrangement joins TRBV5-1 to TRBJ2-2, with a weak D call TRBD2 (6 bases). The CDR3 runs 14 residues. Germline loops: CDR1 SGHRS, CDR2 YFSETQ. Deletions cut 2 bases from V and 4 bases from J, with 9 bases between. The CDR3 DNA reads TGCGCCAGCAGCTTTTCACTAGCCACCGGGGAGCTGTTTTTT. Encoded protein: CASSFSLATGELFF.

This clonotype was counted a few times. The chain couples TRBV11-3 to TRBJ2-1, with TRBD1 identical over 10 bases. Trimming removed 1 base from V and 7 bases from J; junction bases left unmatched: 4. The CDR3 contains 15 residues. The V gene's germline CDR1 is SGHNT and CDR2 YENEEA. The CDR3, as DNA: TGTGCCAGCAGCTTAGTTGGGACAGGGGTAAATGAGCAGTTCTTC. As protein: CASSLVGTGVNEQFF. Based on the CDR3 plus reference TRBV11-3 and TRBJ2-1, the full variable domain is EAGVVQSPRYKIIEKKQPVAFWCNPISGHNTLYWYLQNLGQGPELLIRYENEEAVDDSQLPKDRFSAERLKGVDSTLKIQPAELGDSAVYLCASSLVGTGVNEQFFGPGTRLTVL.

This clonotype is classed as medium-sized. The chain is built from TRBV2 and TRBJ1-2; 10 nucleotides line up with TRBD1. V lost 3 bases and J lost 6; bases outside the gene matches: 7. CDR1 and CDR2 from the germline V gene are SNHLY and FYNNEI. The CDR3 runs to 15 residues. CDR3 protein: CASSDRQGARDGYTF. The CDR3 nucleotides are TGTGCCAGCAGTGACCGACAGGGGGCTAGAGATGGCTACACCTTC.

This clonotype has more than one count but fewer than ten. CDR3: CASTRGYEQFF. Here the CDR3 DNA reads TGTGCCAGCACCAGGGGCTATGAGCAGTTCTTC. The rearrangement joins TRBV6-2 or TRBV6-3 to TRBJ2-1; the D gene is possibly TRBD1 (6 bases). CDR3 length equals 11 residues. Germline CDR1 is MNHEY and CDR2 is SVGEGT. Trimming removed 7 bases at V and 8 bases at J, with 9 bases between.

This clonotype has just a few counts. This CDR3 reads CASSPSPGGGYEQYF. The CDR3 DNA reads as TGTGCCAGCAGTCCGTCCCCGGGGGGTGGATACGAGCAGTACTTC. The chain combines TRBV27 with TRBJ2-7; 7 nucleotides align to TRBD2. Per germline, CDR1 MNHEY and CDR2 SMNVEV (reference sequence). This CDR3 spans 15 amino acids. Trimming took 5 bases from V and 4 from J; bases not matched to a gene: 11.

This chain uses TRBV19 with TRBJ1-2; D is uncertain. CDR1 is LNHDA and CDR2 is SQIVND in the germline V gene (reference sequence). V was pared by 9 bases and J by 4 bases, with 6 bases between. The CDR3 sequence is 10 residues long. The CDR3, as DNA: TGTGCCAGCGGGTCCTATGGCTACACCTTC. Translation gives CASGSYGYTF.

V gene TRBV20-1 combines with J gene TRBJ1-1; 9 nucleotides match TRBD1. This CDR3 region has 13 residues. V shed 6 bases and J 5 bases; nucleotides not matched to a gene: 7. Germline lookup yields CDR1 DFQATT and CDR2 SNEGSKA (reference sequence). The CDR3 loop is CSAATGGRTEAFF. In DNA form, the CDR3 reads TGCAGTGCGGCCACAGGGGGCAGGACTGAAGCTTTCTTT.

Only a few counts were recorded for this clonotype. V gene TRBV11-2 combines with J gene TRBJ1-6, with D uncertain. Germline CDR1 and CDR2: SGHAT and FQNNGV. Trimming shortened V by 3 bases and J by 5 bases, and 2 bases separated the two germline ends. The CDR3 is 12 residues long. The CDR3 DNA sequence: TGTGCCAGCAGCTTTCATAATTCACCCCTCCACTTT. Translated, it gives CASSFHNSPLHF.

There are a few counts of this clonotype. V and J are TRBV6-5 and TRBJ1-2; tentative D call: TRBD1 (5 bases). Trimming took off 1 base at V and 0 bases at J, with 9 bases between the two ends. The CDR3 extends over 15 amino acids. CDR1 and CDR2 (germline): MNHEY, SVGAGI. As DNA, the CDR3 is TGTGCCAGCAGTTACTGGGGCAGATCTAACTATGGCTACACCTTC. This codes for CASSYWGRSNYGYTF.

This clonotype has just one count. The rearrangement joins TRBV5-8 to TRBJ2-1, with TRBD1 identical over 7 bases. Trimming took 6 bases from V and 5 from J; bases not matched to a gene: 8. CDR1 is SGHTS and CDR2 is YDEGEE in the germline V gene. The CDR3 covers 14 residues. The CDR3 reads CASILRDRHNEQFF. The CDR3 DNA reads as TGTGCCAGCATCCTCCGGGACAGACACAATGAGCAGTTCTTC.

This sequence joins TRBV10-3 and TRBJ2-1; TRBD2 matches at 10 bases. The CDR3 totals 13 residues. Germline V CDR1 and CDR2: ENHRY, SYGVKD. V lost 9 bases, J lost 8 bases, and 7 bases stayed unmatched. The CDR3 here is CAISGGPGDEQFF. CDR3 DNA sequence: TGTGCCATTAGCGGGGGGCCCGGTGATGAGCAGTTCTTC.

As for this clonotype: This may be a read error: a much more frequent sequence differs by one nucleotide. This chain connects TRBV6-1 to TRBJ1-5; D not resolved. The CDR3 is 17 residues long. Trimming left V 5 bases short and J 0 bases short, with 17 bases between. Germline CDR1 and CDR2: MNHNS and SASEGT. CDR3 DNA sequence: TGTGCCAGCAGTCCCGACGGGTCGCTATATAGCAATCAGCCCCAGCATTTT. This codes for CASSPDGSLYSNQPQHF.

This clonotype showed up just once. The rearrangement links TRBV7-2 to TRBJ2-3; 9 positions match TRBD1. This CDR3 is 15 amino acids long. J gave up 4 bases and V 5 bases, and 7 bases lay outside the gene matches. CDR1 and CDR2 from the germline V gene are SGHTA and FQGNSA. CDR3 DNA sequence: TGTGCCAGCAGCAGATCCGGGACAGGGTCAGATACGCAGTATTTT. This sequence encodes CASSRSGTGSDTQYF.

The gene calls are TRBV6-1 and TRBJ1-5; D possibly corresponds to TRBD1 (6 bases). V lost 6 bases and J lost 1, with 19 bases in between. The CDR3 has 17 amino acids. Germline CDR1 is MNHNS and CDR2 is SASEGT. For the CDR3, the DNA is TGTGCCAGCAGCCGACGACCGACGGGGGCGAGCAATCAGCCCCAGCATTTT. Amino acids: CASSRRPTGASNQPQHF.

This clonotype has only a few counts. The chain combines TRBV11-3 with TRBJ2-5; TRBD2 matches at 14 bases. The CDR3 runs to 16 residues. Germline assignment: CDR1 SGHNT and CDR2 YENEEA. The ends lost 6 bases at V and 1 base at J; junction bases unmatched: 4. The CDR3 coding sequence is TGTGCCAGCAGACCTGGACTAGCGGGAGGCCAAGAGACCCAGTACTTC. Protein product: CASRPGLAGGQETQYF.